This TCR beta chain originates from a study of T cell repertoires in cytomegalovirus infection. Germline CDR1 reads MNHEY; CDR2 reads SVGEGT. The CDR3 length is 14 residues. The trim removed 7 bases at V and 4 bases at J, leaving 8 bases unmatched. This clonotype was recorded at least ten times. TCRdb redid the calling of the reads with MiXCR, one entry per CDR3 protein. The table has fewer than 80,000 distinct CDR3 sequences, roughly 3.6% seen once. This chain uses TRBV6-2 or TRBV6-3 with TRBJ2-3; TRBD1 matches 7 bases. This TCR derives from a human donor in good health (CMV status not recorded). Some clones in this sample may be carry-over from other donors' samples. The sequenced sample was PBMCs. The CDR3 DNA reads as TGTGCCAGCAAGGAACAGGGGAGCGCAGATACGCAGTATTTT. Amino acids: CASKEQGSADTQYF.